This paragraph reports one T cell receptor (beta chain). What it binds is unknown. This entry comes from a study of cytomegalovirus exposure and HLA in healthy donors. Study as a whole: There were roughly 80 million unique TCRs (from HLA-typed donors) in an early data release. Among the roughly 400 genotyped donors, around 85% were placed in the Caucasian-associated ancestry cluster. The study's findings and limits: Researchers left out some V segments, among them TRBV6-2 and TRBV6-3, as indistinguishable. A prior analysis recorded that most TCR beta V segments were productive about 87% or about 30% of the time.

CDR1 and CDR2 (germline): SGHTA, FQGTGA. This CDR3 contains 15 residues. V trimming: 5 bases; J trimming: 9 bases; junction bases outside the gene matches: 13. The study ran its PCR with 60 Vbeta and 13 Jbeta primers. The protocol was immunoSEQ multiplex PCR, while the TCRdb copy is restricted to in-frame clones and leaves out a portion. The table lists about 240,000 clones, 78% of them singletons. The sequence derives from a boy aged 5 to 17 in good health and CMV-seronegative. Sequenced material: PBMCs. The J gene is TRBJ2-1, the V gene TRBV7-3, with TRBD1 matching over 7 bases. This chain's CDR3 is CASSPGQVQRGEQFF. The CDR3, as DNA: TGTGCCAGCAGCCCAGGACAGGTCCAGAGGGGTGAGCAGTTCTTC.